A single sample is the source of the 16 T cell receptor beta chains below, sequenced in a study of blood T cell repertoires in COVID-19. Repertoires were generated with immunoSEQ multiplex PCR, while TCRdb's copy carries only in-frame clones and drops some. The repertoire holds 110,000 or so clones, with 81% as singletons. The material sequenced was peripheral blood. The receptor set was obtained from a man of 80 years or more with acute or convalescent COVID-19.

The chain uses TRBV10-1 and TRBJ2-5; the D gene is possibly TRBD2 (5 bases). Trimming stripped 2 bases from V and 5 bases from J, with 12 bases between. The CDR3 sequence is 14 residues long. The germline V gene has CDR1 WNHNN and CDR2 SYGVQD (reference sequence). CDR3 nucleotides: TGCGCCAGCAGTGAGAGCCGGACTTCTGAGACCCAGTACTTC. Protein sequence: CASSESRTSETQYF.

This chain joins TRBV5-8 and TRBJ2-1; 10 positions match TRBD2. This CDR3 has 14 residues. CDR1 is SGHTS, CDR2 YDEGEE, per germline. V lost 2 bases to trimming and J lost 5 bases; unmatched junction nucleotides: 1. The CDR3 DNA reads TGTGCCAGCAGCTTAGGACTAGCGGACAATGAGCAGTTCTTC. Translated: CASSLGLADNEQFF.

CDR3 DNA sequence: TGTGCCACCCAATCACTAGCGCCAGCAACTGATACGCAGTATTTT. Its protein product is CATQSLAPATDTQYF. This rearrangement joins TRBV10-3 to TRBJ2-3, with TRBD2 matching over 7 bases. Unmatched junction bases numbered 16, after V lost 10 bases and J lost 6 bases. This CDR3 spans 15 amino acids. CDR1 ENHRY and CDR2 SYGVKD come from the germline V gene.

This clone was counted once. The chain has TRBV10-2 and TRBJ2-3, with 7 bases that match TRBD2. Germline-derived CDR1 and CDR2 are WSHSY and SAAADI. V lost 8 bases to trimming and J lost 6 bases; unmatched junction nucleotides: 11. The CDR3 has 14 residues. CDR3 nucleotides: TGCGCCAGCGCGCCCCTAGCGGCCTTGGATACGCAGTATTTT. Encoded protein: CASAPLAALDTQYF.

A word on this clone: The CDR3 ends on some other residue instead of the conserved phenylalanine or tryptophan, so this is likely a read error. No DNA is shown, since the ends of the CDR3 on it are uncertain; the CDR3 is the one TCRdb lists. The chain has TRBV28 and TRBJ1-5; the D segment call TRBD1 is taken from the table without a DNA check. The V gene's germline CDR1 is MDHEN and CDR2 SYDVKM. The CDR3 has 11 amino acids, counting both end residues. CDR3 region: CASSRTGVRVL.

This chain joins TRBV28 and TRBJ2-7; maybe TRBD1 (6 bases). V was cut by 4 bases and J by 6 bases, with 16 bases left in between. The V gene's germline CDR1 is MDHEN and CDR2 SYDVKM. The CDR3 spans 14 residues. The CDR3 loop is CASSSGQSVGEQYF. The CDR3 DNA follows: TGTGCCAGCAGTTCTGGACAGTCGGTGGGCGAGCAGTACTTC.

V gene TRBV29-1 combines with J gene TRBJ2-4; 16 positions agree with TRBD2. The CDR3 has 15 amino acids. The germline gives CDR1 SQVTM, CDR2 ANQGSEA. V lost 7 bases, J lost 9 bases, and 9 bases stayed unmatched. CDR3 nucleotide sequence: TGCAGCGCCGGGGGACTAGCGGGAGGGCCGGGCATTCAGTACTTC. Amino acid sequence: CSAGGLAGGPGIQYF.

V and J are TRBV5-5 and TRBJ1-3; D is perhaps TRBD1 (6 bases). CDR1 is SGHKS and CDR2 is YYEKEE in the germline V gene (reference sequence). This CDR3 is 14 amino acids long. Trimming stripped 2 bases from V and 0 bases from J, with 6 bases between. CDR3 in amino acids: CASSLQGSGNTIYF. The CDR3 DNA follows: TGTGCCAGCAGCTTACAGGGCTCTGGAAACACCATATATTTT.

This chain uses TRBV19 with TRBJ1-6, with TRBD1 matching 11 bases. This CDR3 region has 15 residues. Germline V gene lookup returns CDR1 LNHDA and CDR2 SQIVND (reference sequence). The ends lost 6 bases at V and 7 bases at J; junction bases unmatched: 5. CDR3 amino acids: CASSPGDRGNSPLHF. CDR3 nucleotides: TGTGCCAGTAGCCCGGGGGACAGGGGGAATTCACCCCTCCACTTT.

J is TRBJ2-7 and V is TRBV5-1, with TRBD2 matching 9 bases. V lost 7 bases, J lost 4 bases, and 9 bases stayed unmatched. CDR1 and CDR2 from the germline V gene are SGHRS and YFSETQ. The CDR3 runs 14 residues. CDR3 DNA: TGCGCCAGCCAAAGCGGGGGGCTCCCATACGAGCAGTACTTC. Translating gives CASQSGGLPYEQYF. Complete variable domain (other parts from reference TRBV5-1 and TRBJ2-7): KAGVTQTPRYLIKTRGQQVTLSCSPISGHRSVSWYQQTPGQGLQFLFEYFSETQRNKGNFPGRFSGRQFSNSRSEMNVSTLELGDSALYLCASQSGGLPYEQYFGPGTRLTVT.

The chain uses TRBV28 and TRBJ1-5; D remains unclear. V was shortened by 5 bases and J by 0 bases, with 14 bases between the two germline ends. The CDR3 sequence is 16 residues long. Germline lookup yields CDR1 MDHEN and CDR2 SYDVKM. The CDR3 loop reads CASSPRTAHSNQPQHF. The CDR3 nucleotides are TGTGCCAGCAGTCCAAGGACTGCTCATAGCAATCAGCCCCAGCATTTT. Based on the CDR3 plus reference TRBV28 and TRBJ1-5, the full variable domain is DVKVTQSSRYLVKRTGEKVFLECVQDMDHENMFWYRQDPGLGLRLIYFSYDVKMKEKGDIPEGYSVSREKKERFSLILESASTNQTSMYLCASSPRTAHSNQPQHFGDGTRLSIL.

The chain couples TRBV18 to TRBJ1-1, with D possibly TRBD1 on 6 matching bases. Germline V gives CDR1 KGHSH, CDR2 LQKENI. Trimming took off 3 bases at V and 5 bases at J, with 13 bases between the two ends. This CDR3 contains 14 residues. The CDR3 here is CASSPVAGETEAFF. CDR3 DNA sequence: TGTGCCAGCTCACCGGTGGCAGGGGAAACTGAAGCTTTCTTT.

The CDR3 region is CASRIPGLEEFF. In DNA, the CDR3 is TGTGCCAGCAGGATACCGGGACTAGAGGAGTTCTTC. The rearrangement uses TRBV28 and TRBJ2-1, with 8 bases that match TRBD2. With V trimmed by 6 bases and J by 14 bases, 9 bases remained unmatched. The V gene's germline CDR1 is MDHEN and CDR2 SYDVKM. The CDR3 has 12 residues.

This clone was seen a few times. V is TRBV5-6 and J is TRBJ1-1; 10 bases are a match to TRBD1. V shed 1 base, J shed 9 bases, and the junction held 6 bases outside the gene matches. Germline lookup yields CDR1 SGHDT and CDR2 YYEEEE. The CDR3 is 14 amino acids. CDR3 protein: CASSLRDRGLKAFF. CDR3 DNA sequence: TGTGCCAGCAGCTTGCGGGACAGGGGACTGAAAGCTTTCTTT.

CDR3 sequence: CASSPRNQGTYNEQFF. CDR3 bases: TGTGCCAGCTCACCACGTAATCAGGGAACCTACAATGAGCAGTTCTTC. The rearrangement links TRBV18 to TRBJ2-1; a possible D gene is TRBD1 (5 bases). Germline CDR1 KGHSH, CDR2 LQKENI. This CDR3 comprises 16 residues. Trimming left V 1 base short and J 2 bases short, with 12 bases between.

This rearrangement joins TRBV6-1 to TRBJ2-7, with 10 bases fitting TRBD2. CDR1 and CDR2 (germline): MNHNS, SASEGT. CDR3 length: 16 amino acids. Unmatched junction bases numbered 9, after V lost 4 bases and J lost 3 bases. Here the CDR3 DNA reads TGTGCCAGCAGTGGAATACTAGCGGGGAGTGTCTACGAGCAGTACTTC. Its translation is CASSGILAGSVYEQYF.